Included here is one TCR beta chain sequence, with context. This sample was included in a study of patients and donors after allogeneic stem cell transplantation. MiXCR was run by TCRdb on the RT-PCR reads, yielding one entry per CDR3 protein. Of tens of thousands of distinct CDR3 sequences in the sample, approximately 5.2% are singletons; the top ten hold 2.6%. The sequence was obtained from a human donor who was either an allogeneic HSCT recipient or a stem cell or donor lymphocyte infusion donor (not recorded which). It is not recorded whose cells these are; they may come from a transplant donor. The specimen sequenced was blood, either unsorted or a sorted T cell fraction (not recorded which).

Here the CDR3 reads CSARDNSGNYGYTF. The DNA for the CDR3 is TGCAGTGCTAGAGACAATTCGGGAAACTATGGCTACACCTTC. The chain is built from TRBV20-1 and TRBJ1-2; D remains ambiguous. CDR3 length: 14 amino acids. Germline assignment: CDR1 DFQATT and CDR2 SNEGSKA (reference sequence). Trimming stripped 0 bases from V and 2 bases from J, with 10 bases between.